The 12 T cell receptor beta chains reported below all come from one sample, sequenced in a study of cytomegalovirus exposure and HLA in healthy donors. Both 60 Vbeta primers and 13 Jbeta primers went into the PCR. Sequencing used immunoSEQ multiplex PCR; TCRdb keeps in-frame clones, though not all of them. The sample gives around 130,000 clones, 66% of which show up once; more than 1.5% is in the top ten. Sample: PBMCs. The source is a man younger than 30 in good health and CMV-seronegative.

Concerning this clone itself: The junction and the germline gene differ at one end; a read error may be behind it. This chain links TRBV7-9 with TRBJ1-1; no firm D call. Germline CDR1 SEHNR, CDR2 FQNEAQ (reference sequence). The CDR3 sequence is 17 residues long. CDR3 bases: TGTTCCAGCAGCCTAGGGCCCCTAGTGATGCGGAACACTGAAGCTTTCTTT. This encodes CSSSLGPLVMRNTEAFF.

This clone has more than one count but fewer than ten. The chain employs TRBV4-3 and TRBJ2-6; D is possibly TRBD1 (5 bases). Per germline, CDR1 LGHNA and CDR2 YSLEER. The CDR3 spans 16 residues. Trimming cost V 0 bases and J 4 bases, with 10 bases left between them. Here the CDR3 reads CASSQDVAGGANVLTF. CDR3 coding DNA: TGCGCCAGCAGCCAAGATGTTGCAGGGGGGGCCAACGTCCTGACTTTC.

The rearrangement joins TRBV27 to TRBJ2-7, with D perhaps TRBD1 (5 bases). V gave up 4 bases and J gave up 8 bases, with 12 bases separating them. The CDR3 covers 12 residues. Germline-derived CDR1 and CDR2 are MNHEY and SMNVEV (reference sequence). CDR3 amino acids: CASSSQGSKQYF. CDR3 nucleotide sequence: TGTGCCAGCAGTTCTCAGGGAAGCAAGCAGTACTTC.

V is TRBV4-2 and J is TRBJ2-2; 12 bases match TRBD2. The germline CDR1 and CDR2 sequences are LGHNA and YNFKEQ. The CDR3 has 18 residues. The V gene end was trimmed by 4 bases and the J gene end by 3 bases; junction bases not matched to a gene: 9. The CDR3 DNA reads TGTGCCAGCAGCCTTGCCCTAGCGGGAGGGCCGGACACCGGGGAGCTGTTTTTT. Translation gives CASSLALAGGPDTGELFF.

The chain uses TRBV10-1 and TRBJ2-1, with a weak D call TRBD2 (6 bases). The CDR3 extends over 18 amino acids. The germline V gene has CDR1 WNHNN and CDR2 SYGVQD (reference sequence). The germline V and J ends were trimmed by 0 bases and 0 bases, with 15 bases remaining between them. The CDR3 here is CASSESWSGSNSYNEQFF. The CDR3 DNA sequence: TGCGCCAGCAGTGAGTCCTGGAGCGGGTCTAACTCCTACAATGAGCAGTTCTTC.

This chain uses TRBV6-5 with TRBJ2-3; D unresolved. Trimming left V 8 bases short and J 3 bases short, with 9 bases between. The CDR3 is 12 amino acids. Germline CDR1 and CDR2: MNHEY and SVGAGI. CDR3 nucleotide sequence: TGTGCCAGCGGCACAGCTACAGATACGCAGTATTTT. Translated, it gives CASGTATDTQYF.

CDR3 amino acids: CSARPTGTGGEKLFF. In DNA form, the CDR3 reads TGCAGCGCCCGCCCTACCGGGACAGGGGGTGAAAAACTGTTTTTT. The rearrangement joins TRBV29-1 to TRBJ1-4, with TRBD1 matching over 11 bases. The V gene's germline CDR1 is SQVTM and CDR2 ANQGSEA. This CDR3 spans 15 amino acids. Trimming took 7 bases from V and 7 from J; bases not matched to a gene: 11.

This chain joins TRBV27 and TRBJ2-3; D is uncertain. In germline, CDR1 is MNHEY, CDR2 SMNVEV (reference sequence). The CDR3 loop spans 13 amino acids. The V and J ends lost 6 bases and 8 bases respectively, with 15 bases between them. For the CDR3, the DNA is TGTGCCAGCAGAACGGCGACCCGAGGTACGCAGTATTTT. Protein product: CASRTATRGTQYF.

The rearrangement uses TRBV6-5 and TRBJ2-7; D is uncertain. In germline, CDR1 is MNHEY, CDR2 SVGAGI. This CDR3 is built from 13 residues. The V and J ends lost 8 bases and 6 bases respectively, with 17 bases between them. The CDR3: CASGDNGLGEQYF. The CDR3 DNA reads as TGTGCCAGCGGTGATAATGGCCTTGGCGAGCAGTACTTC.

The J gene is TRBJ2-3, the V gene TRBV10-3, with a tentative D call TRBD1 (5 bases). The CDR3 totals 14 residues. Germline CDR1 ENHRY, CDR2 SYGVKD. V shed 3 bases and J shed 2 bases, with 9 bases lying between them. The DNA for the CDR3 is TGTGCCATCAGTGATCCACAGGACACAGATACGCAGTATTTT. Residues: CAISDPQDTDTQYF.

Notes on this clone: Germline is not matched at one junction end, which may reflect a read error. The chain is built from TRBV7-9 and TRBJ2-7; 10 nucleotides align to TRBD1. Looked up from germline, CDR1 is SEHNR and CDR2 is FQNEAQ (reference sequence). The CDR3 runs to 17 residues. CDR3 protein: CSSSFVPRQGAYYEQYF. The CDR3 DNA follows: TGTTCCAGCAGCTTCGTCCCACGACAGGGGGCCTACTACGAGCAGTACTTC.

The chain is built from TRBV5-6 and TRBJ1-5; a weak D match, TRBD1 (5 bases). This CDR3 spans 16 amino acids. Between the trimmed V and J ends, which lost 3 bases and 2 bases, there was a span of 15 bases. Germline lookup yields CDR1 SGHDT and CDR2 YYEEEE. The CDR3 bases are TGTGCCAGCAGCTACCGGGGGGGTAGGGGCAATCAGCCCCAGCATTTT. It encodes CASSYRGGRGNQPQHF.